The rows below give T cell receptor beta chains drawn from one sample of a study of breast tumors, draining lymph nodes, adjacent tissues. TCRdb re-called the multiplex PCR reads through MiXCR, storing one row per CDR3 protein. Counted here are over 130,000 distinct CDR3 sequences, about 33% occurring once; the ten biggest clones make up around 2.3%. Sample: axillary lymph node tissue. Every receptor here comes from a female donor with breast cancer. Some clones in this sample may be carry-over from other donors' samples. Each CDR3 is given with its conserved first and last residue. Fields, in order: J gene, CDR3 length, D gene, clone size, V gene, CDR3 DNA, CDR3 protein. D genes are given only for firm matches. Expanded clones get a size class; other rows say once, few or many, or leave the size out.

j_gene: TRBJ2-7
len: 13
d_gene: TRBD1
abundance: many
v_gene: TRBV5-1
CDR3nt: TGCGCCAGCAGCCCACAGGGGAACTACGAGCAGTACTTC
CDR3aa: CASSPQGNYEQYF

j_gene: TRBJ2-4
len: 18
d_gene: TRBD2
abundance: -
v_gene: TRBV20-1
CDR3nt: TGCAGTGCTAGAGATCCCCCGGGGGGGAGTGGGGCCAAAAACATTCAGTACTTC
CDR3aa: CSARDPPGGSGAKNIQYF

j_gene: TRBJ2-1
len: 16
d_gene: TRBD2
abundance: -
v_gene: TRBV7-8
CDR3nt: TGTGCCAGCAGCCATAGCGGGGGGGCCGATCGGGGTGAGCAGTTCTTC
CDR3aa: CASSHSGGADRGEQFF

j_gene: TRBJ1-4
len: 13
d_gene: -
abundance: many
v_gene: TRBV4-1
CDR3nt: TGCGCCAGCAGCCAATGGAGGGGTGAAAAACTGTTTTTT
CDR3aa: CASSQWRGEKLFF

j_gene: TRBJ1-5
len: 14
d_gene: -
abundance: once
v_gene: TRBV20-1
CDR3nt: TGCAGTGCTTGGGAAGACGGGGACAATCAGCCCCAGCATTTT
CDR3aa: CSAWEDGDNQPQHF

j_gene: TRBJ1-1
len: 17
d_gene: -
abundance: few
v_gene: TRBV29-1
CDR3nt: TGCAGCGTAAGCCCGAGGGTTGCCCGACCAGTGAACACTGAAGCTTTCTTT
CDR3aa: CSVSPRVARPVNTEAFF

j_gene: TRBJ1-4
len: 14
d_gene: TRBD1
abundance: many
v_gene: TRBV3-1
CDR3nt: TGTGCCAGCAGCCGCTGGGACAGGGTTGAAAAACTGTTTTTT
CDR3aa: CASSRWDRVEKLFF

j_gene: TRBJ1-6
len: 15
d_gene: -
abundance: many
v_gene: TRBV6-6
CDR3nt: TGTGCCAGCAGTTACTCAGTAGAAAAGAATTCACCCCTCCACTTT
CDR3aa: CASSYSVEKNSPLHF

j_gene: TRBJ2-2
len: 15
d_gene: -
abundance: many
v_gene: TRBV3-1
CDR3nt: TGTGCCAGCAGCCAAGGGACTATGGGGACCGGGGAGCTGTTTTTT
CDR3aa: CASSQGTMGTGELFF

j_gene: TRBJ2-3
len: 17
d_gene: TRBD2
abundance: -
v_gene: TRBV7-8
CDR3nt: TGTGCCAGCAGCTTAGCGCAACAGCGGGGGGTTTACAATGAGCAGTATTTT
CDR3aa: CASSLAQQRGVYNEQYF